A single sample is the source of the 28 T cell receptor beta chains below, sequenced in a study of T cell clonotyping in hematopoietic cell transplantation. Some clones are missing from TCRdb's copy, which holds only in-frame ones; the method was immunoSEQ multiplex PCR. The sample records about 36,000 clones, over 80% being singletons. Specimen: peripheral blood mononuclear cells. These receptors were obtained from a woman aged 40 to 49 in good health. Some clones in this sample may be carry-over from other donors' samples.

The chain recombines TRBV10-3 with TRBJ1-1; tentatively, D is TRBD1 (5 bases). The CDR3 loop spans 15 amino acids. In germline, CDR1 is ENHRY, CDR2 SYGVKD. The V end lost 2 bases, the J end lost 1 base, and 11 bases lay between the germline ends. In DNA, the CDR3 is TGTGCCATCAGTGAGCGGGGGAGGGGGAACACTGAAGCTTTCTTT. It specifies CAISERGRGNTEAFF.

J is TRBJ2-3 and V is TRBV28; no clear D gene. The CDR3 is 15 amino acids. The V gene lost 10 bases and the J gene lost 0 bases, with 17 bases spanning the gap. Germline-derived CDR1 and CDR2 are MDHEN and SYDVKM. The CDR3 sequence is CATGGGFASTDTQYF. CDR3 DNA sequence: TGTGCCACGGGCGGCGGCTTCGCTAGCACAGATACGCAGTATTTT. Based on the CDR3 plus reference TRBV28 and TRBJ2-3, the full variable domain is DVKVTQSSRYLVKRTGEKVFLECVQDMDHENMFWYRQDPGLGLRLIYFSYDVKMKEKGDIPEGYSVSREKKERFSLILESASTNQTSMYLCATGGGFASTDTQYFGPGTRLTVL.

This chain uses TRBV10-3 with TRBJ1-5; 9 bases map to TRBD1. CDR3 size: 15 residues. The ends lost 5 bases at V and 3 bases at J; junction bases unmatched: 5. Per germline, CDR1 ENHRY and CDR2 SYGVKD. The CDR3, as DNA: TGTGCCATCAGTAAGGACAGGGGTCACAATCAGCCCCAGCATTTT. Protein: CAISKDRGHNQPQHF.

The chain carries TRBV4-1 and TRBJ1-5; D is uncertain. With 3 bases removed from V and 4 bases from J, the gap between germline ends came to 16 bases. This CDR3 region has 16 residues. The germline CDR1 and CDR2 sequences are MGHRA and YSYEKL. CDR3 residues: CASSHGIGFMNQPQHF. In DNA form, the CDR3 reads TGCGCCAGCAGCCACGGGATCGGGTTTATGAATCAGCCCCAGCATTTT.

The V and J genes are TRBV4-2 and TRBJ2-4; TRBD2 matches at 7 bases. The junction had 10 bases not matched to a gene; V was cut back by 2 bases and J by 0 bases. The CDR3 has 18 amino acids. Germline CDR1 reads LGHNA; CDR2 reads YNFKEQ. The CDR3, as DNA: TGTGCCAGCAGCCAAACATTAGGCGGGAGTCTAGCCAAAAACATTCAGTACTTC. Encoded protein: CASSQTLGGSLAKNIQYF.

The genes are TRBV5-1 and TRBJ2-5; D is unresolved. The length of the CDR3 is 15 residues. The germline V and J ends were trimmed by 4 bases and 2 bases, with 15 bases remaining between them. Germline lookup yields CDR1 SGHRS and CDR2 YFSETQ. The CDR3 region is CASSLGRVGQETQYF. CDR3 DNA: TGCGCCAGCAGCCTGGGCCGAGTAGGGCAAGAGACCCAGTACTTC.

CDR3 sequence (DNA): TGTGCCAGCACCGGGGGAACAGGGGTGGGCGAGCAGTACTTC. The encoded protein is CASTGGTGVGEQYF. The chain employs TRBV28 and TRBJ2-7; D possibly corresponds to TRBD1 (7 bases). Trimming took 7 bases from V and 6 from J, leaving 19 bases between them. The CDR3 sequence is 14 residues long. Germline lookup yields CDR1 MDHEN and CDR2 SYDVKM.

J is TRBJ2-7 and V is TRBV7-2; D is perhaps TRBD2 (6 bases). V was cut by 3 bases and J by 2 bases, with 14 bases left in between. The CDR3 spans 15 residues. CDR1 is SGHTA and CDR2 is FQGNSA in the germline V gene. CDR3: CASSFTGLDTYEQYF. DNA of the CDR3: TGTGCCAGCAGCTTCACGGGACTCGACACCTACGAGCAGTACTTC.

The chain has TRBV9 and TRBJ2-1; possible D gene TRBD2, 6 bases. V lost 0 bases, J lost 9 bases, and 19 bases lay in between. The CDR3 consists of 16 residues. Germline CDR1 reads SGDLS; CDR2 reads YYNGEE. As DNA, the CDR3 is TGTGCCAGCAGCGTAGTGGGTCTGGGGGGAAGGGCTGAGCAGTTCTTC. Its protein is CASSVVGLGGRAEQFF.

This clone was recorded once. The CDR3 protein is CASSLPNKTSGIYNEQFF. The CDR3 nucleotides read TGCGCCAGCAGCTTACCTAATAAGACTAGCGGGATATACAATGAGCAGTTCTTC. The V and J genes are TRBV5-1 and TRBJ2-1; 11 bases fit TRBD2. With 2 bases clipped from V and 4 bases from J, the junction kept 11 bases outside the gene matches. Germline V lookup: CDR1 SGHRS, CDR2 YFSETQ. The CDR3 covers 18 residues. Using reference TRBV5-1 and TRBJ2-1 for the parts outside the CDR3, the full variable domain is KAGVTQTPRYLIKTRGQQVTLSCSPISGHRSVSWYQQTPGQGLQFLFEYFSETQRNKGNFPGRFSGRQFSNSRSEMNVSTLELGDSALYLCASSLPNKTSGIYNEQFFGPGTRLTVL.

The chain carries TRBV6-5 and TRBJ2-7; 7 bases are a match to TRBD2. Germline V lookup: CDR1 MNHEY, CDR2 SVGAGI. This CDR3 spans 14 amino acids. The trim removed 5 bases at V and 3 bases at J, leaving 7 bases unmatched. Here the CDR3 reads CASSKRDPSYEQYF. The CDR3 nucleotides read TGTGCCAGCAGTAAGCGGGACCCAAGCTACGAGCAGTACTTC.

The genes are TRBV5-1 and TRBJ1-1; 8 nucleotides align to TRBD1. Trimming took 3 bases from V and 4 from J; bases not matched to a gene: 5. CDR3 size: 14 residues. Germline CDR1 reads SGHRS; CDR2 reads YFSETQ. The CDR3 nucleotides are TGCGCCAGCAGCTCCCAGGGGGCTATCACTGAAGCTTTCTTT. Amino acids: CASSSQGAITEAFF.

The V call is TRBV6-5, the J call TRBJ1-1; D not certain. Deletions cut 10 bases from V and 6 bases from J, with 21 bases between. The CDR3 contains 14 residues. Looked up from germline, CDR1 is MNHEY and CDR2 is SVGAGI. The CDR3, as DNA: TGTGCCACCCTAGGCTCCCTGGCCCAGCCTGAAGCTTTCTTT. Protein product: CATLGSLAQPEAFF.

The V and J genes are TRBV30 and TRBJ1-3, with D possibly TRBD1 on 5 matching bases. V was shortened by 0 bases and J by 7 bases, with 10 bases between the two germline ends. The CDR3 length is 13 residues. Germline V CDR1 and CDR2: GTSNPN, SVGIG (reference sequence). CDR3 region: CAWSVLGGNTIYF. CDR3 bases: TGTGCCTGGAGTGTACTCGGGGGGAACACCATATATTTT.

This sequence joins TRBV7-2 and TRBJ2-1; the match to TRBD2 covers 9 bases. V trimming: 5 bases; J trimming: 3 bases; junction bases outside the gene matches: 8. From germline, CDR1 is SGHTA and CDR2 FQGNSA. The CDR3 consists of 16 residues. CDR3 nucleotides: TGTGCCAGCAGCCTAGGAGGCGGGGGGGTCTACAATGAGCAGTTCTTC. Translating it yields CASSLGGGGVYNEQFF.

The gene calls are TRBV28 and TRBJ2-1; 10 nucleotides match TRBD2. Trimming at V came to 7 bases and at J to 2 bases, leaving 14 bases not matched to a gene. The CDR3 sequence is 18 residues long. Germline V lookup: CDR1 MDHEN, CDR2 SYDVKM. The CDR3 DNA reads TGTGCCAGCATTTACTTAGCGGGAGGCACCTCTACCTACAATGAGCAGTTCTTC. It translates to CASIYLAGGTSTYNEQFF.

The V and J genes are TRBV6-1 and TRBJ2-7; no clear D gene. Deletions cut 3 bases from V and 2 bases from J, with 5 bases between. This CDR3 spans 12 amino acids. CDR1 is MNHNS, CDR2 SASEGT, per germline. CDR3 sequence: CASSEQTYEQYF. DNA for the CDR3: TGTGCCAGCAGTGAGCAGACCTACGAGCAGTACTTC.

The CDR3 protein is CASSTPQDEAYGYTF. In nucleotides, the CDR3 is TGCGCCAGCAGTACCCCACAGGATGAAGCGTATGGCTACACCTTC. This chain links TRBV10-1 with TRBJ1-2, with D perhaps TRBD1 (5 bases). The CDR3 is made up of 15 amino acids. Germline lookup yields CDR1 WNHNN and CDR2 SYGVQD (reference sequence). The germline V and J ends were trimmed by 5 bases and 5 bases, with 18 bases remaining between them.

CDR3 DNA sequence: TGCGCCAGCAGCTCCCCGATGAACACTGAAGCTTTCTTT. Amino acid sequence: CASSSPMNTEAFF. The chain combines TRBV5-1 with TRBJ1-1, with D uncertain. V lost 3 bases, J lost 0 bases, and 6 bases lay in between. CDR3 length equals 13 residues. Germline V gene sequence: CDR1 SGHRS, CDR2 YFSETQ.

The V and J genes are TRBV30 and TRBJ1-1; no clear D gene. The CDR3 loop spans 13 amino acids. V lost 2 bases, J lost 1 base, and 8 bases lay in between. Germline loops: CDR1 GTSNPN, CDR2 SVGIG (reference sequence). The CDR3 here is CAWSRSPNTEAFF. The DNA for the CDR3 is TGTGCCTGGAGTAGGAGTCCGAACACTGAAGCTTTCTTT.

The rearrangement joins TRBV30 to TRBJ2-1; a possible D gene is TRBD2 (6 bases). Germline V lookup: CDR1 GTSNPN, CDR2 SVGIG (reference sequence). The CDR3 is made up of 16 amino acids. The V end was cut by 2 bases, the J end by 9 bases, with 23 bases between. For the CDR3, the DNA is TGTGCCTGGAGTTCCTCCCGGGACTTCCAACTAACTGAGCAGTTCTTC. Protein sequence: CAWSSSRDFQLTEQFF.

V is TRBV7-2 and J is TRBJ2-7; 8 bases align to TRBD1. J lost 6 bases, V lost 0 bases, and 4 bases had no gene match. The CDR3 length is 14 residues. The germline CDR1 and CDR2 sequences are SGHTA and FQGNSA. Here the CDR3 reads CASSLAGDRSEQYF. The CDR3 DNA is TGTGCCAGCAGCTTAGCAGGGGACAGGAGCGAGCAGTACTTC.

Relative to its sample, this clone is medium-sized (0.01 to 0.1%). The genes are TRBV19 and TRBJ2-1; 8 nucleotides match TRBD2. The CDR3 is 15 residues long. Germline V gene data show CDR1 as LNHDA and CDR2 as SQIVND (reference sequence). The ends lost 2 bases at V and 2 bases at J; junction bases unmatched: 2. The chain's CDR3 is CASSITSGTYNEQFF. In nucleotides, the CDR3 is TGTGCCAGTAGTATAACTAGCGGAACCTACAATGAGCAGTTCTTC.

This chain links TRBV29-1 with TRBJ1-4; 7 nucleotides agree with TRBD1. V dropped 4 bases and J dropped 3; count of bases not matched to a gene: 5. This CDR3 comprises 14 residues. CDR1 is SQVTM, CDR2 ANQGSEA, per germline. CDR3 DNA: TGCAGCGTTGCACACAGGGGACCTAATGAAAAACTGTTTTTT. It yields the protein CSVAHRGPNEKLFF.

The chain links TRBV9 to TRBJ2-7, with 10 bases fitting TRBD1. The CDR3 extends over 13 amino acids. Germline loops: CDR1 SGDLS, CDR2 YYNGEE. J was trimmed by 9 bases and V by 0 bases; bases with no gene match: 3. The CDR3 DNA follows: TGTGCCAGCAGCGTAGGACAGGGGGCTGGGCAGTACTTC. This encodes CASSVGQGAGQYF.

This chain joins TRBV28 and TRBJ1-1, with TRBD1 identical over 10 bases. The CDR3 covers 19 residues. Germline loops: CDR1 MDHEN, CDR2 SYDVKM. The V segment lost 6 bases and the J segment 9 bases; nucleotides outside the gene matches: 25. The CDR3 protein is CASSSGTGVGGPTQGKAFF. Here the CDR3 DNA reads TGTGCCAGCAGCTCCGGGACAGGGGTAGGTGGACCAACTCAGGGAAAAGCTTTCTTT. The full variable domain, its missing parts supplied by reference TRBV28 and TRBJ1-1, is DVKVTQSSRYLVKRTGEKVFLECVQDMDHENMFWYRQDPGLGLRLIYFSYDVKMKEKGDIPEGYSVSREKKERFSLILESASTNQTSMYLCASSSGTGVGGPTQGKAFFGQGTRLTVV.

V and J are TRBV30 and TRBJ1-5; TRBD1 might be the D (5 bases). Germline V CDR1 and CDR2: GTSNPN, SVGIG (reference sequence). CDR3 length: 14 amino acids. V was clipped by 2 bases and J by 4 bases, with 12 bases between them. CDR3 sequence reads: CAWSYGTGNQPQHF. The CDR3 DNA is TGTGCCTGGAGTTATGGCACAGGTAATCAGCCCCAGCATTTT.

The CDR3: CASSFDRPGEQYF. The CDR3 DNA reads TGTGCCAGCAGTTTCGACAGGCCAGGGGAGCAGTACTTC. The J gene is TRBJ2-7, the V gene TRBV6-5; D might be TRBD1 (6 bases). Deletions cut 4 bases from V and 7 bases from J, with 14 bases between. The CDR3 runs to 13 residues. Germline V gene sequence: CDR1 MNHEY, CDR2 SVGAGI.